Each of the 6 T cell receptor beta chains below was sequenced from the same sample in a study of T-cell memory formation after mild COVID-19. TCRdb reanalysed the 5' RACE reads using MiXCR and keeps one entry per CDR3 protein. The table has a few hundred thousand distinct CDR3 sequences, more than 15% seen once. The specimen sequenced was PBMCs or a T cell subset sorted from them (not recorded which). The source of these receptors is a man younger than 35 who had mild COVID-19 (a few samples of this study predate the infection). Cell type and time point are not known.

This clonotype was detected a few times. The chain links TRBV21-1 to TRBJ1-2; the D call of TRBD1 is as the table states it, not checked on the DNA. TRBV21-1 is reported as a pseudogene. The CDR3 is 20 amino acids. The CDR3 coding sequence is TGTGCCAGCAGCAAAGTTCAAACGCCCGCGGGGTCCCTAAATAACTATGGCTACACCTTC. Protein sequence: CASSKVQTPAGSLNNYGYTF.

This clonotype came up a few times. The chain links TRBV28 to TRBJ1-2, with D hard to call. This CDR3 has 15 residues. V was cut by 3 bases and J by 4 bases, with 15 bases left in between. Germline CDR1 reads MDHEN; CDR2 reads SYDVKM. CDR3 residues: CASSFQTDGSYGYTF. The CDR3 region has the DNA TGTGCCAGCAGTTTCCAAACGGACGGATCCTATGGCTACACCTTC.

The chain recombines TRBV6-2 or TRBV6-3 with TRBJ2-1; the D is unclear. The V and J ends lost 5 bases and 5 bases respectively, with 13 bases between them. Per germline, CDR1 MNHEY and CDR2 SVGEGT. CDR3 size: 14 residues. The chain's CDR3 is CASSHTRLDNEQFF. CDR3 sequence (DNA): TGTGCCAGCAGTCACACGCGCTTGGACAATGAGCAGTTCTTC.

This clonotype occurred a few times. The V call is TRBV12-3 or TRBV12-4, the J call TRBJ1-4, with 8 nucleotides matching TRBD1. The J segment lost 4 bases and the V segment lost 8 bases, leaving 9 bases of the junction unmatched. The length of the CDR3 is 15 residues. The CDR3 region is CASALQGALNEKLFF. The CDR3 DNA sequence: TGTGCCAGCGCCCTTCAGGGGGCACTTAATGAAAAACTGTTTTTT.

This clonotype was counted ten times or more. The CDR3: CASSSGTFGPTDTQYF. CDR3 bases: TGCGCCAGCAGCTCCGGGACATTCGGCCCCACAGATACGCAGTATTTT. The gene calls are TRBV5-1 and TRBJ2-3, with a weak D call TRBD1 (6 bases). Germline-derived CDR1 and CDR2 are SGHRS and YFSETQ. The CDR3 contains 16 residues. The V gene lost 3 bases and the J gene lost 2 bases, with 16 bases spanning the gap.

CDR3 bases: TGTGCCAGCACCGACGGACAGGGAGGTTCATGGAACTACGAGCAGTACTTC. This gives the protein CASTDGQGGSWNYEQYF. The chain carries TRBV12-3 or TRBV12-4 and TRBJ2-7; 8 nucleotides agree with TRBD1. V lost 7 bases and J lost 3; bases outside the gene matches: 17. The CDR3 contains 17 residues.